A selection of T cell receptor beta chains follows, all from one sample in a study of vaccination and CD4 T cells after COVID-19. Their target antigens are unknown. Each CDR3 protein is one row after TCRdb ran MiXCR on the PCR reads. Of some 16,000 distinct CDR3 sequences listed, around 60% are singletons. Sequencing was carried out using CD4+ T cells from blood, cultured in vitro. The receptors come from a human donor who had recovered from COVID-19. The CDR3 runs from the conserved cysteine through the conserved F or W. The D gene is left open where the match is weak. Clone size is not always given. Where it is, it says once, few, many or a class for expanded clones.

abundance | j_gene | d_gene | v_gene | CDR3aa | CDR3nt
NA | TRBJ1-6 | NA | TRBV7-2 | CASSLASSTSPLHF | TGTGCCAGCAGCTTAGCGTCCAGTACTTCACCCCTCCACTTT
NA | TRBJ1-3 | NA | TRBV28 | CASSRPQGSGNTIYF | TGTGCCAGCAGTCGCCCACAGGGCTCTGGAAACACCATATATTTT
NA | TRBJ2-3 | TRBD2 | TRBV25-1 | CASSAGLADSTDTQYF | TGTGCCAGCAGTGCGGGACTAGCGGACTCCACAGATACGCAGTATTTT
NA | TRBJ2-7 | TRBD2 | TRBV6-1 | CASSRIAGGVEQYF | TGTGCCAGCAGTAGAATAGCGGGAGGCGTCGAGCAGTACTTC
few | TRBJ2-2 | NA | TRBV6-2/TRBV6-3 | CASSSAGVGYLRELFF | TGTGCCAGCAGTTCGGCAGGGGTCGGATACCTTAGGGAGCTGTTTTTT
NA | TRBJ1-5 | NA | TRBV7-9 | CASRGGGNQPQHF | TGTGCCAGCAGGGGTGGGGGAAATCAGCCCCAGCATTTT
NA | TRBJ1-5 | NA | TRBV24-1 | CATSEANGVQPQHF | TGTGCCACCAGCGAGGCGAACGGGGTGCAGCCCCAGCATTTT
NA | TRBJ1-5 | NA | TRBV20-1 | CSARGTVEGQPQHF | TGCAGTGCTAGGGGAACAGTCGAGGGGCAGCCCCAGCATTTT
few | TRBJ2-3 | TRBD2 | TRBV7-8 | CASSSLAGGTDTQYF | TGTGCCAGCAGCTCTCTAGCGGGGGGCACAGATACGCAGTATTTT
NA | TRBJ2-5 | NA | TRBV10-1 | CASSESTGGGETQYF | TGCGCCAGCAGTGAGTCGACCGGGGGCGGAGAGACCCAGTACTTC
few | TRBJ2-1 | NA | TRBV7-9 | CASSLVVNPSSYEQFF | TGTGCCAGCAGCTTAGTAGTCAACCCTAGTAGTTATGAGCAGTTCTTC
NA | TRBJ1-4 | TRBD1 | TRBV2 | CASRQGKGWSEKLFF | TGTGCCAGCAGACAGGGGAAGGGCTGGAGTGAAAAACTGTTTTTT
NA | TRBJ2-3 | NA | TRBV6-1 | CASSPIYFPGADTQYF | TGTGCCAGCAGCCCTATCTACTTCCCCGGAGCAGATACGCAGTATTTT
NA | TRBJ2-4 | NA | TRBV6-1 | CASSEVPLAKNIQYF | TGTGCCAGCAGTGAAGTGCCTCTAGCCAAAAACATTCAGTACTTC
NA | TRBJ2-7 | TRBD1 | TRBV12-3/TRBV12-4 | CASRSTGNYEQYF | TGTGCCAGCAGATCGACAGGGAACTACGAGCAGTACTTC
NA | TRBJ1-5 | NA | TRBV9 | CASSVGQINQPQRF | TGTGCCAGCAGCGTCGGGCAGATCAATCAGCCCCAGCGTTTT
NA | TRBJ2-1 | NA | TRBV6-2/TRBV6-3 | CASSDYGSSYNEQFF | TGTGCCAGCAGCGACTACGGGAGCTCCTACAATGAGCAGTTCTTC
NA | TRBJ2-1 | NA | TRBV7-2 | CASSLNPASGNEQFF | TGTGCCAGCAGCTTAAATCCGGCTAGTGGCAATGAGCAGTTCTTC
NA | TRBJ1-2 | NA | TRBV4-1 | CASSQDPRGYYGYTF | TGCGCCAGCAGCCAAGATCCTCGGGGGTACTATGGCTACACCTTC
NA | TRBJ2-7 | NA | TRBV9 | CASSVEFRDAEQYF | TGTGCCAGCAGCGTAGAATTCCGGGATGCCGAGCAGTACTTC
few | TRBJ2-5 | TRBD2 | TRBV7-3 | CASSSGTSGEETQYF | TGTGCCAGCAGCTCCGGGACTAGCGGCGAAGAGACCCAGTACTTC
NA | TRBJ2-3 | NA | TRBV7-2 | CASSDRTLSTDTQYF | TGTGCCAGCAGCGACAGAACCCTCAGCACAGATACGCAGTATTTT
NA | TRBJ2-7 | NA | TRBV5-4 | CASRGGGYEQYF | TGTGCCAGCAGAGGCGGAGGCTACGAGCAGTACTTC
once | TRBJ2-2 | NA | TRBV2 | CASSAIGELFF | TGTGCCAGCAGCGCTATCGGGGAGCTGTTTTTT
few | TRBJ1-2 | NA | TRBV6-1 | CASTKHGREDYGYTF | TGTGCCAGCACCAAACACGGCCGTGAGGACTATGGCTACACCTTC
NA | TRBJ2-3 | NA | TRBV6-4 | CASPSDYRRHTDTQYF | TGTGCTTCCCCCTCTGATTACAGAAGACACACAGATACGCAGTATTTT
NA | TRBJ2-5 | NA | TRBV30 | CAWSLQGTGKPQYF | TGTGCCTGGAGTCTGCAGGGTACAGGGAAGCCCCAGTACTTC
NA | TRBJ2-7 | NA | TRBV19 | CASSIGGRLGVREQYF | TGTGCCAGTAGTATAGGTGGGCGCTTGGGGGTTCGCGAGCAGTACTTC
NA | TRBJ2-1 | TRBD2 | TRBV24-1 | CATASGRGSYNEQFF | TGTGCCACTGCTAGCGGGAGAGGTTCCTACAATGAGCAGTTCTTC
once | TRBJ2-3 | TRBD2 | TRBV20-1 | CSATVRTSGTDTQYF | TGCAGTGCTACAGTCCGGACTAGCGGGACAGATACGCAGTATTTT
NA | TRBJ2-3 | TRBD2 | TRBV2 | CASSGAGDTDTQYF | TGTGCCAGCAGTGGGGCGGGAGACACAGATACGCAGTATTTT
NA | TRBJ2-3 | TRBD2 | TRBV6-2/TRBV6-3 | CASSISGGPDTQYF | TGTGCCAGCAGTATTAGCGGGGGCCCGGATACGCAGTATTTT
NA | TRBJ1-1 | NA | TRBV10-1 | CASSESLGVNTEAFF | TGCGCCAGCAGTGAGTCTCTCGGGGTGAACACTGAAGCTTTCTTT
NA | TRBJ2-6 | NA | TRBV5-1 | CASSLGSGNGANVLTF | TGCGCCAGCAGCTTGGGATCCGGGAACGGGGCCAACGTCCTGACTTTC
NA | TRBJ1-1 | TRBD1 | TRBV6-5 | CASSYSDRGNTEAFF | TGTGCCAGCAGTTACTCCGACAGGGGAAACACTGAAGCTTTCTTT
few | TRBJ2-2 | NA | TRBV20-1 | CSSNLGNTGELFF | TGCAGTTCCAACCTAGGGAACACCGGGGAGCTGTTTTTT
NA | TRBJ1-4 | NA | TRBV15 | CATSRPGYGNEKLFF | TGTGCCACCAGCCGTCCCGGATACGGTAATGAAAAACTGTTTTTT
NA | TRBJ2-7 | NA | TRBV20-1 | CSAHPSGPGEQYF | TGCAGTGCTCACCCCTCGGGGCCGGGGGAGCAGTACTTC
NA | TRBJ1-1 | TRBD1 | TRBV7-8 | CASSLAKTGGIEAFF | TGTGCCAGCAGCTTAGCTAAGACAGGGGGAATTGAAGCTTTCTTT
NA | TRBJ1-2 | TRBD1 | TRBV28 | CASSLPLRDRGRGYTF | TGTGCCAGCAGTTTGCCCCTCCGGGACAGGGGGCGAGGCTACACCTTC
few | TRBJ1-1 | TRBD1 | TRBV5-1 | CASSPGQGAVNTEAFF | TGCGCCAGCAGCCCGGGACAGGGGGCAGTGAACACTGAAGCTTTCTTT
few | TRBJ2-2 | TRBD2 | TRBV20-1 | CSARRAGANTGELFF | TGCAGTGCTAGAAGAGCGGGAGCGAACACCGGGGAGCTGTTTTTT
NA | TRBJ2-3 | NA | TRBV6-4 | CASSDSWGDTQYF | TGTGCCAGCAGTGACTCATGGGGGGATACGCAGTATTTT
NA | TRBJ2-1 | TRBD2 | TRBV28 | CASTSGTSLTNEQFF | TGTGCCAGCACCTCCGGGACTAGCCTTACCAATGAGCAGTTCTTC
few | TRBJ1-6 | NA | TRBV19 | CASQGPTYNSPLHF | TGTGCCAGCCAGGGGCCCACCTATAATTCACCCCTCCACTTT
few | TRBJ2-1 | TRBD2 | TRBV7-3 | CASSSAGLAGVGGEQFF | TGTGCCAGCAGCTCCGCGGGACTAGCGGGAGTCGGGGGTGAGCAGTTCTTC
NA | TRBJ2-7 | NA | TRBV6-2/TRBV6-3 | CASSSPTRGYEQYF | TGTGCCAGCAGTTCCCCCACAAGAGGGTACGAGCAGTACTTC
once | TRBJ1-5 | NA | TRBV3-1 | CASSILFLGGRQPQHF | TGTGCCAGCAGCATCCTGTTTCTGGGGGGCCGACAGCCCCAGCATTTT